A single sample gave rise to the 22 T cell receptor beta chains below, sequenced in a study of blood T cell repertoires in COVID-19. The repertoire was sequenced with immunoSEQ multiplex PCR; TCRdb's copy has only in-frame clones and lacks some. The table has roughly 14,000 clones, around 94% seen once. Input material: peripheral blood. The receptor source for this set is a human donor with active COVID-19. The donor label of this sample is uncertain.

The rearrangement joins TRBV2 to TRBJ2-7; 7 bases map to TRBD1. Looked up from germline, CDR1 is SNHLY and CDR2 is FYNNEI. CDR3 length: 14 residues. V dropped 3 bases and J dropped 2; count of bases not matched to a gene: 4. CDR3 loop: CASSEGQRTYEQYF. CDR3 nucleotide sequence: TGTGCCAGCAGTGAGGGACAGCGAACCTACGAGCAGTACTTC.

This sequence joins TRBV6-6 and TRBJ2-1, with D possibly being TRBD1 (6 bases). Trimming left V 3 bases short and J 8 bases short, with 14 bases between. Germline CDR1 reads MNHNY; CDR2 reads SVGAGI (reference sequence). This CDR3 comprises 14 residues. The CDR3 DNA follows: TGTGCCAGCAGTTATCTCGAACAGGGTGATGAGCAGTTCTTC. Residues: CASSYLEQGDEQFF.

V and J are TRBV6-5 and TRBJ2-1, with 13 nucleotides matching TRBD2. The V gene end was trimmed by 6 bases and the J gene end by 9 bases; junction bases not matched to a gene: 8. Germline V CDR1 and CDR2: MNHEY, SVGAGI. CDR3 size: 15 residues. CDR3 in amino acids: CASSLGLAGAGEQFF. The CDR3 DNA reads TGTGCCAGCAGCCTCGGACTAGCGGGAGCAGGTGAGCAGTTCTTC.

The rearrangement uses TRBV7-2 and TRBJ1-2; TRBD1 matches 8 bases. The CDR3 has 17 amino acids. J was trimmed by 4 bases and V by 2 bases; bases with no gene match: 12. Looked up from germline, CDR1 is SGHTA and CDR2 is FQGNSA. CDR3 DNA: TGTGCCAGCAGCTTATTTCAGGGGGCTGGTTCGTCCTATGGCTACACCTTC. Its translation is CASSLFQGAGSSYGYTF.

This clone has just a few counts. V and J are TRBV27 and TRBJ2-2; TRBD1 matches at 9 bases. CDR1 is MNHEY and CDR2 is SMNVEV in the germline V gene (reference sequence). V lost 6 bases to trimming and J lost 9 bases; unmatched junction nucleotides: 14. This CDR3 region has 16 residues. The CDR3 reads CASSPSGTGRPRELFF. The CDR3 nucleotides read TGTGCCAGCAGCCCATCCGGGACAGGGCGTCCAAGGGAGCTGTTTTTT.

The count of this clone is one. The chain employs TRBV20-1 and TRBJ2-6; no definite D call. The CDR3 loop spans 14 amino acids. The V end was cut by 3 bases, the J end by 2 bases, with 8 bases between. Germline CDR1 DFQATT, CDR2 SNEGSKA (reference sequence). CDR3 sequence reads: CSASFFAGANVLTF. The CDR3 region has the DNA TGCAGTGCTAGTTTCTTTGCTGGGGCCAACGTCCTGACTTTC.

This clone showed up just once. The chain is built from TRBV18 and TRBJ2-2; D may be TRBD2 (5 bases). CDR3 length equals 16 residues. V was trimmed by 3 bases and J by 6 bases, leaving 17 bases between them. Germline CDR1 and CDR2: KGHSH and LQKENI. The CDR3 here is CASSPSKPGSPGELFF. The CDR3 nucleotides are TGTGCCAGCTCACCTTCCAAACCTGGGAGCCCCGGGGAGCTGTTTTTT.

The CDR3 coding sequence is TGTGCCAGCAGCCGGGAGGGTCCCAACTATGGCTACACCTTC. It is translated as CASSREGPNYGYTF. The chain is built from TRBV7-2 and TRBJ1-2; D is unclear. The V end was cut by 5 bases, the J end by 2 bases, with 12 bases between. Germline CDR1 SGHTA, CDR2 FQGNSA. This CDR3 comprises 14 residues.

The gene calls are TRBV19 and TRBJ2-2; 10 bases line up with TRBD1. The V gene end was trimmed by 6 bases and the J gene end by 0 bases; junction bases not matched to a gene: 1. This CDR3 is 15 amino acids long. The germline gives CDR1 LNHDA, CDR2 SQIVND (reference sequence). This CDR3 reads CASRGTGANTGELFF. CDR3 nucleotides: TGTGCCAGTAGAGGGACAGGGGCGAACACCGGGGAGCTGTTTTTT.

The V call is TRBV19, the J call TRBJ2-1; 12 bases agree with TRBD1. The V segment lost 3 bases and the J segment 8 bases; nucleotides outside the gene matches: 8. Germline V gives CDR1 LNHDA, CDR2 SQIVND (reference sequence). The length of the CDR3 is 16 residues. This CDR3 is CASSMLAGDRGHEQFF. CDR3 DNA: TGTGCCAGTAGTATGCTTGCGGGGGACAGGGGGCATGAGCAGTTCTTC.

The chain is built from TRBV5-1 and TRBJ2-3, with 8 bases that match TRBD1. The V and J ends lost 8 bases and 5 bases, in that order; junction bases with no gene match: 1. Germline V gives CDR1 SGHRS, CDR2 YFSETQ. This CDR3 is built from 11 residues. The CDR3: CASGQGDTQYF. In nucleotides, the CDR3 is TGCGCCAGTGGACAGGGAGATACGCAGTATTTT.

The chain has TRBV28 and TRBJ2-7; TRBD2 matches 8 bases. The CDR3 runs to 15 residues. The germline gives CDR1 MDHEN, CDR2 SYDVKM. V gave up 6 bases and J gave up 2 bases; unmatched junction bases: 9. The CDR3 spells CASSTPGGSPYEQYF. CDR3 in DNA: TGTGCCAGCAGCACCCCGGGGGGGTCCCCCTACGAGCAGTACTTC.

The chain uses TRBV6-6 and TRBJ1-1, with a tentative D call TRBD1 (5 bases). The CDR3 runs 12 residues. CDR1 and CDR2 from the germline V gene are MNHNY and SVGAGI (reference sequence). The V and J ends lost 6 bases and 10 bases respectively, with 15 bases between them. CDR3 loop: CASSRGDVVAFF. The CDR3 nucleotides read TGTGCCAGCAGCCGGGGGGATGTCGTAGCTTTCTTT.

CDR3 coding DNA: TGTGCCAGCAGGGACACCGCGAACACCGGGGAGCTGTTTTTT. As protein: CASRDTANTGELFF. The chain carries TRBV7-6 and TRBJ2-2; weak D call: TRBD1 (5 bases). Trimming removed 6 bases from V and 0 bases from J, with 8 bases in between. Germline assignment: CDR1 SGHVS and CDR2 FNYEAQ. The CDR3 is made up of 14 amino acids.

This rearrangement joins TRBV28 to TRBJ2-7, with D uncertain. The CDR3 runs to 11 residues. In germline, CDR1 is MDHEN, CDR2 SYDVKM. V shed 6 bases and J shed 6 bases, with 9 bases lying between them. The CDR3 region is CASSLTGEQYF. In DNA form, the CDR3 reads TGTGCCAGCAGCTTGACTGGCGAGCAGTACTTC.

This chain connects TRBV30 to TRBJ1-3, with 10 positions matching TRBD1. Trimming cost V 6 bases and J 0 bases; bases outside gene matches: 11. This CDR3 region has 17 residues. From germline, CDR1 is GTSNPN and CDR2 SVGIG (reference sequence). The CDR3 sequence is CACRPDRGPFSGNTIYF. The CDR3 DNA reads TGTGCCTGCCGACCCGACAGGGGGCCCTTCTCTGGAAACACCATATATTTT.

This clone has a single count. The genes are TRBV5-5 and TRBJ2-1, with 8 bases identical to TRBD1. J lost 0 bases, V lost 6 bases, and 5 bases had no gene match. The V gene's germline CDR1 is SGHKS and CDR2 YYEKEE (reference sequence). The CDR3 spans 15 residues. The CDR3 nucleotides are TGTGCCAGCATACTCACAGGGGGCTCCTACAATGAGCAGTTCTTC. Translated, it gives CASILTGGSYNEQFF.

V usage is TRBV7-2 and J usage is TRBJ2-5; D possibly corresponds to TRBD2 (6 bases). Germline V gene sequence: CDR1 SGHTA, CDR2 FQGNSA. The germline V and J ends were trimmed by 3 bases and 2 bases, with 22 bases remaining between them. The CDR3 is 18 residues long. The CDR3 protein is CASSFVPGMAGWQETQYF. CDR3 DNA sequence: TGTGCCAGCAGCTTCGTACCGGGTATGGCGGGGTGGCAAGAGACCCAGTACTTC.

This clone was seen just once. The chain carries TRBV10-3 and TRBJ2-1; D might be TRBD2 (6 bases). Germline V gene sequence: CDR1 ENHRY, CDR2 SYGVKD. The CDR3 sequence is 15 residues long. Trimming took 2 bases from V and 7 from J, leaving 15 bases between them. CDR3 nucleotide sequence: TGTGCCATCAGTGAGAGGCGGGATTCACCAAATGAGCAGTTCTTC. This sequence encodes CAISERRDSPNEQFF.

This chain's CDR3 is CASSLIAVPEHF. DNA of the CDR3: TGTGCCAGCAGCTTAATCGCGGTCCCCGAGCATTTT. The rearrangement links TRBV7-8 to TRBJ1-5; no definite D call. The CDR3 contains 12 residues. The V end lost 2 bases, the J end lost 14 bases, and 13 bases lay between the germline ends. Germline V CDR1 and CDR2: SGHVS, FQNEAQ.

The chain couples TRBV5-1 to TRBJ1-5; no firm D call. Trimming pared 4 bases from V and 3 bases from J, leaving 8 bases between. Per germline, CDR1 SGHRS and CDR2 YFSETQ. CDR3 length equals 13 residues. CDR3 in DNA: TGCGCCAGCAGCCCGGGGATCAATCAGCCCCAGCATTTT. Translating gives CASSPGINQPQHF.

This rearrangement joins TRBV5-5 to TRBJ2-5; the match to TRBD1 covers 8 bases. The ends lost 2 bases at V and 4 bases at J; junction bases unmatched: 10. CDR1 SGHKS and CDR2 YYEKEE come from the germline V gene (reference sequence). The CDR3 totals 16 residues. CDR3 sequence: CASSLRTGRMGETQYF. DNA for the CDR3: TGTGCCAGCAGCTTAAGGACAGGGAGGATGGGAGAGACCCAGTACTTC. Complete variable domain (other parts from reference TRBV5-5 and TRBJ2-5): DAGVTQSPTHLIKTRGQQVTLRCSPISGHKSVSWYQQVLGQGPQFIFQYYEKEERGRGNFPDRFSARQFPNYSSELNVNALLLGDSALYLCASSLRTGRMGETQYFGPGTRLLVL.